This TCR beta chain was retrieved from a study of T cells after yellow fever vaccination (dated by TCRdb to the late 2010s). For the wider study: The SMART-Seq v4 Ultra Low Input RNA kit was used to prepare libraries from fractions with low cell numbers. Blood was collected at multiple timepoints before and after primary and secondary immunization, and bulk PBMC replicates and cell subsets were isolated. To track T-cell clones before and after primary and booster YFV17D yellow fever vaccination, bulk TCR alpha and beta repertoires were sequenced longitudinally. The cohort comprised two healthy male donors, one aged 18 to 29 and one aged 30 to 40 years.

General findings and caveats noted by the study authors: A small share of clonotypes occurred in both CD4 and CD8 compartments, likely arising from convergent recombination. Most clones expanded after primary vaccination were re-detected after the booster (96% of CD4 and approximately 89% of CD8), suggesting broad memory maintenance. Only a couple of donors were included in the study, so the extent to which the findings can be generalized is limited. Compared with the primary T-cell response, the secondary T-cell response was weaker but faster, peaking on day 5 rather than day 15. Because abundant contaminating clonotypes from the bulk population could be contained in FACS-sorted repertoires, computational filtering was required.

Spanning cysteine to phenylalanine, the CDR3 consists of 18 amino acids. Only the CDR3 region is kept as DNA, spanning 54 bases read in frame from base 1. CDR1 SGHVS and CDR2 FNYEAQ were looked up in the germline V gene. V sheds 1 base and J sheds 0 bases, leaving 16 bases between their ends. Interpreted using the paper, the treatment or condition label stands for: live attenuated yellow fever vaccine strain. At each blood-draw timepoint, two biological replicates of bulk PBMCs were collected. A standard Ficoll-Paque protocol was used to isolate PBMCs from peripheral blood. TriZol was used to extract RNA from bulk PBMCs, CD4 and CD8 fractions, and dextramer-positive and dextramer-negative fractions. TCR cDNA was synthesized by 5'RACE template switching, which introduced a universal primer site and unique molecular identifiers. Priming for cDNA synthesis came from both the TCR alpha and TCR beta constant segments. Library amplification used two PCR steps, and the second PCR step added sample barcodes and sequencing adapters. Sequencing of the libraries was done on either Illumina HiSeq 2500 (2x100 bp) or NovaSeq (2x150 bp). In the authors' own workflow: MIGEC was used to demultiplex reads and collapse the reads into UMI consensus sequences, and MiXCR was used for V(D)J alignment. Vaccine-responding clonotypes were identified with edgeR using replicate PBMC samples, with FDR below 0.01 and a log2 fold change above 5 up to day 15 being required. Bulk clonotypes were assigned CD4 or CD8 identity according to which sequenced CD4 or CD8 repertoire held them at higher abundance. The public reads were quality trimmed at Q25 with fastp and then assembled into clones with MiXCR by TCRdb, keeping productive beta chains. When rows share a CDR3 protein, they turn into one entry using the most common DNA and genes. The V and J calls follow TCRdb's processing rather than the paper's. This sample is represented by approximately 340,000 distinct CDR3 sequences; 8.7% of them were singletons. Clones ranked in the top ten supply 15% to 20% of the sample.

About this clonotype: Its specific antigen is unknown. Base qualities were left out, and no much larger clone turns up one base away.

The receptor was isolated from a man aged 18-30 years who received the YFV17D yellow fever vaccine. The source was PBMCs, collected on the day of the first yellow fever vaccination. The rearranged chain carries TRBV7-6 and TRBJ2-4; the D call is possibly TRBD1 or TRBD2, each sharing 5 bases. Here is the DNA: TGTGCCAGCAGCTTAGACTCCGGGACCGGTCCAGCCAAAAACATTCAGTACTTC. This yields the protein CASSLDSGTGPAKNIQYF.